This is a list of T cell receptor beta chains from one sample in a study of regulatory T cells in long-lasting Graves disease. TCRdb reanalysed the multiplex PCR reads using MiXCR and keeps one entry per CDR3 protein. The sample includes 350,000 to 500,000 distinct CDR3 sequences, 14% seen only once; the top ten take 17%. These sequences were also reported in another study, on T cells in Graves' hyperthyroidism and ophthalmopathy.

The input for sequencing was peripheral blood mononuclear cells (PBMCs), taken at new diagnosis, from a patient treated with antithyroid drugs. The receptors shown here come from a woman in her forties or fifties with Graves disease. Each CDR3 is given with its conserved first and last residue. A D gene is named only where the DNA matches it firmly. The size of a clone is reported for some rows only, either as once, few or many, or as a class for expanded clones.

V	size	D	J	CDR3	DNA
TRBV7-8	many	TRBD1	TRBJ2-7	CASSGDRGLTYEQYF	TGTGCCAGCAGCGGGGACAGGGGATTGACCTACGAGCAGTACTTC
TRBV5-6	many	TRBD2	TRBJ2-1	CASTLGGRTDNEQFF	TGTGCCAGCACCTTGGGCGGGAGGACAGACAATGAGCAGTTCTTC
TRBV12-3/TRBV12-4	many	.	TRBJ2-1	CASRPGPRRYEQFF	TGTGCCAGCAGACCCGGGCCTCGGAGGTATGAGCAGTTCTTC
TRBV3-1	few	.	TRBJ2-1	CASSQGGTPNEQFF	TGTGCCAGCAGCCAAGGTGGGACACCCAATGAGCAGTTCTTC
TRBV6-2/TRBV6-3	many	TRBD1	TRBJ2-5	CASSYGTGQETQYF	TGTGCCAGCAGTTACGGGACAGGGCAAGAGACCCAGTACTTC
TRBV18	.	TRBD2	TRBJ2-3	CASSPPGLATRTDTQYF	TGTGCCAGCTCACCACCGGGACTAGCTACCCGCACAGATACGCAGTATTTT
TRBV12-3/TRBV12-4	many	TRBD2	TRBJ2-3	CASRLADSTDTQYF	TGTGCCAGCAGACTAGCGGATTCCACAGATACGCAGTATTTT
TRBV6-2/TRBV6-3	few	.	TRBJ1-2	CASSYSWANYGYTF	TGTGCCAGCAGTTACTCGTGGGCTAACTATGGCTACACCTTC
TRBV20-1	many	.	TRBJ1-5	CSAPNQPQHF	TGCAGTGCTCCAAATCAGCCCCAGCATTTT
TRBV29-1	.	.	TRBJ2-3	CSAEETSTDTQYF	TGCAGCGCGGAGGAAACTAGCACAGATACGCAGTATTTT